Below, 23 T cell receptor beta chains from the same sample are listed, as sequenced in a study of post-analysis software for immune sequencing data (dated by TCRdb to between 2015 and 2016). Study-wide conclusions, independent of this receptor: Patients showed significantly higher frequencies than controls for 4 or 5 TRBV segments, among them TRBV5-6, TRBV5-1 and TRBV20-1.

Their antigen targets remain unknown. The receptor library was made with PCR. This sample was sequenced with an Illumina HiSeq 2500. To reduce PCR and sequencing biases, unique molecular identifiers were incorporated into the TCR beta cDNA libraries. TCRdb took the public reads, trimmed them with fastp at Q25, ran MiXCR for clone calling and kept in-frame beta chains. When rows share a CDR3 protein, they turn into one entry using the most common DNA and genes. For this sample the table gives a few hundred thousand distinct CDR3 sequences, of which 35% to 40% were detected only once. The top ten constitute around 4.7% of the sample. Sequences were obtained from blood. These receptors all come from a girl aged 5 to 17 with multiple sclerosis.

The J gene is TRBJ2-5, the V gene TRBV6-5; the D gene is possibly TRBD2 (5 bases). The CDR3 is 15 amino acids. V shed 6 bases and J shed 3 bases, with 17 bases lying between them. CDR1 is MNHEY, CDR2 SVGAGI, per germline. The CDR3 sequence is CASSGLSSWEETQYF. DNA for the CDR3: TGTGCCAGCAGCGGACTTAGCTCTTGGGAAGAGACCCAGTACTTC.

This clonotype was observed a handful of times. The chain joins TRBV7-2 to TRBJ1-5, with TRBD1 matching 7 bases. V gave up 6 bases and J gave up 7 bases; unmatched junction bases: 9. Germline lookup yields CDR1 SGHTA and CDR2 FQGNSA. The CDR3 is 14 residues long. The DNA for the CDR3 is TGTGCCAGCAGTCACAGACAGGGAGGCCAGCCCCAGCATTTT. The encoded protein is CASSHRQGGQPQHF.

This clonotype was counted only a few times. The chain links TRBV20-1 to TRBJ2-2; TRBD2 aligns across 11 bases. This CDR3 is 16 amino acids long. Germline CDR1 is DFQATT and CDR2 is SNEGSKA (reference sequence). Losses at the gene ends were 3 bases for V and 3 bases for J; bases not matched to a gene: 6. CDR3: CSASPGTSGYTGELFF. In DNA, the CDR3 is TGCAGTGCTAGCCCCGGGACTAGCGGTTACACCGGGGAGCTGTTTTTT.

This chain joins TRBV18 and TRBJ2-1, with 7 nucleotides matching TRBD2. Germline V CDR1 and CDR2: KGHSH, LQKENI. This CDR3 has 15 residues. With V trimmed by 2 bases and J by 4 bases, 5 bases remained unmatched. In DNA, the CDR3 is TGTGCCAGCTCACCATCGAGCGGGGATTACAATGAGCAGTTCTTC. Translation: CASSPSSGDYNEQFF.

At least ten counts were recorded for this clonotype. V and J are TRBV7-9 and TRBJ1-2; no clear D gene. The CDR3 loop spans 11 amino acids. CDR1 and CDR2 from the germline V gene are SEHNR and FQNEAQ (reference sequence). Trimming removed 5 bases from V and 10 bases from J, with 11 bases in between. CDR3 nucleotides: TGTGCCAGCAGCCGAGATCCTCCCTACACCTTC. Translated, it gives CASSRDPPYTF.

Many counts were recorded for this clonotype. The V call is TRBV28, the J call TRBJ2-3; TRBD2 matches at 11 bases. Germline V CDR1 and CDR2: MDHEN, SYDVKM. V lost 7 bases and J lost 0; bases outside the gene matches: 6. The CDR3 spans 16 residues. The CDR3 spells CASKSLAGDSTDTQYF. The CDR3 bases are TGTGCCAGCAAGTCACTAGCGGGAGATAGCACAGATACGCAGTATTTT.

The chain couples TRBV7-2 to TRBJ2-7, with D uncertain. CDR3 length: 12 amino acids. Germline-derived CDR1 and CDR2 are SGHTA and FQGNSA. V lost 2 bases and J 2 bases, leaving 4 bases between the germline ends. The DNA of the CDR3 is TGTGCCAGCAGCTTAAGTCCCTACGAGCAGTACTTC. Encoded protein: CASSLSPYEQYF. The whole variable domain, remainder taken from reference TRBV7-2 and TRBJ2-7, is GAGVSQSPSNKVTEKGKDVELRCDPISGHTALYWYRQSLGQGLEFLIYFQGNSAPDKSGLPSDRFSAERTGGSVSTLTIQRTQQEDSAVYLCASSLSPYEQYFGPGTRLTVT.

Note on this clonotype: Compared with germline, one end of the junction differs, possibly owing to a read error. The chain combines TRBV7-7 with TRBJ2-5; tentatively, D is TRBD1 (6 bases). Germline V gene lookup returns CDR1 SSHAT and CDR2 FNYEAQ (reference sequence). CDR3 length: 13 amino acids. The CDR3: CASSPGGGNEQYF. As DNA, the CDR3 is TGTGCTAGCAGCCCTGGTGGGGGCAATGAGCAGTACTTC. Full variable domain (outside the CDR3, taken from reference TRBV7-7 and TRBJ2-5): GAGVSQSPRYKVTKRGQDVTLRCDPISSHATLYWYQQALGQGPEFLTYFNYEAQPDKSGLPSDRFSAERPEGSISTLTIQRTEQRDSAMYRCASSPGGGNEQYFGPGTRLLVL.

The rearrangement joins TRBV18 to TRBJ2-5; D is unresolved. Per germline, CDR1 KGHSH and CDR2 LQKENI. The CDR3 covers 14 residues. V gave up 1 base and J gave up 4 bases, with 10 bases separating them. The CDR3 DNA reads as TGTGCCAGCTCACCACGACGGGTGGGAGAGACCCAGTACTTC. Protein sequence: CASSPRRVGETQYF.

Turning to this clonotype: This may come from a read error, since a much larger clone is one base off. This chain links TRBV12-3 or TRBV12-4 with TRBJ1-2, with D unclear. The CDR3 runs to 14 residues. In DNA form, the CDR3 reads TGTGCCAGCAGTTTAGGCTGGCAGAACTGTGGCTACACCTTC. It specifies CASSLGWQNCGYTF.

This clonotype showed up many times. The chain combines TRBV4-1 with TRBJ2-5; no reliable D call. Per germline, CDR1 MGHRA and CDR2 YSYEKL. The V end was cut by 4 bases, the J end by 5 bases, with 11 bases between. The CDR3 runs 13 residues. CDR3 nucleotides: TGCGCCAGCAGCCTTTTGCCGGTGGAGACCCAGTACTTC. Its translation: CASSLLPVETQYF.

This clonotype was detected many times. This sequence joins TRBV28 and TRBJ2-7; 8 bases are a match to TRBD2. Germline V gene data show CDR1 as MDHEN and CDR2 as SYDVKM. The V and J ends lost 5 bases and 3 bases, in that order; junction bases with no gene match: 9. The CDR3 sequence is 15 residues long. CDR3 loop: CASSTSAGGGYEQYF. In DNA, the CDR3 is TGTGCCAGCAGTACCTCCGCGGGGGGCGGCTACGAGCAGTACTTC.

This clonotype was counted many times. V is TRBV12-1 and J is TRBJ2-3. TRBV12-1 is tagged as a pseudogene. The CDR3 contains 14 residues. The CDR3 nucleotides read TGTGCCAGCAGCTTTGCGACTAGAACAGATACGCAGTATTTT. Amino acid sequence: CASSFATRTDTQYF.

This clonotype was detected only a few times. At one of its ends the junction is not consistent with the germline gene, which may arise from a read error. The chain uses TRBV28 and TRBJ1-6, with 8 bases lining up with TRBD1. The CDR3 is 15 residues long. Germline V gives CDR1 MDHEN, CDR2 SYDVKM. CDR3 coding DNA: TGTGCCAGCAGTTTGACTACAGGGGGTAATTCACCCCCCCACTTT. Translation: CASSLTTGGNSPPHF. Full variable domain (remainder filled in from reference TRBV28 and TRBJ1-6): DVKVTQSSRYLVKRTGEKVFLECVQDMDHENMFWYRQDPGLGLRLIYFSYDVKMKEKGDIPEGYSVSREKKERFSLILESASTNQTSMYLCASSLTTGGNSPPHFGNGTRLTVT.

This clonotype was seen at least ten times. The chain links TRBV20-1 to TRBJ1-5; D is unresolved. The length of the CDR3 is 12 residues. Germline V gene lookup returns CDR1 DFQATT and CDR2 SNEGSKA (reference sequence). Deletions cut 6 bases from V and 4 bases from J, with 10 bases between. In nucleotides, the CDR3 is TGCAGTGCCGTATACCTAAATCAGCCCCAGCATTTT. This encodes CSAVYLNQPQHF.

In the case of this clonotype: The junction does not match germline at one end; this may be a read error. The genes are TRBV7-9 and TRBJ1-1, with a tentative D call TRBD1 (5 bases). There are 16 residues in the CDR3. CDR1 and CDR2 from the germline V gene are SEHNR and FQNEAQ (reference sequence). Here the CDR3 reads CASRLRLGPMNTEAFF. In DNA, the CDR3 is TGCGCCAGCAGGCTGCGGTTGGGACCTATGAACACTGAAGCTTTCTTT.

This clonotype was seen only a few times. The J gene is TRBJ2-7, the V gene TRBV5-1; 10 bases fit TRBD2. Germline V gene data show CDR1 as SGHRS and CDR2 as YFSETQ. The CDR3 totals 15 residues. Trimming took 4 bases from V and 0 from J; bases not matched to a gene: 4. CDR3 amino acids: CASSPGTSDSYEQYF. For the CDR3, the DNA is TGCGCCAGCAGCCCTGGGACTAGCGACTCCTACGAGCAGTACTTC.

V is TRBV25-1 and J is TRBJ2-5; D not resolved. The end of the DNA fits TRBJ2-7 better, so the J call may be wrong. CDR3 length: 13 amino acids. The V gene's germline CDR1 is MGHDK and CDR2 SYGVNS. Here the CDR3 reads CASSEGNSYEQYF. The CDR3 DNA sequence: TGTGCCAGCAGTGAGGGGAACAGCTACGAGCAGTACTTC.

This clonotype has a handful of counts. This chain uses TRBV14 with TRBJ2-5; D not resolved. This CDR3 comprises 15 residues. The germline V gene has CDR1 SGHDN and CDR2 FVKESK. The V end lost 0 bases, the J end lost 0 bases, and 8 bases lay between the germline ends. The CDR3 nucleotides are TGTGCCAGCAGCCAAGATTCGACGAACCAAGAGACCCAGTACTTC. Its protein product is CASSQDSTNQETQYF.

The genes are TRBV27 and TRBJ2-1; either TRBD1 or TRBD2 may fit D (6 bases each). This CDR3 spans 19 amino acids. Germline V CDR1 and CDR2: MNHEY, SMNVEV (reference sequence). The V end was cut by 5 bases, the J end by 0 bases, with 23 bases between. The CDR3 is CASSPLGAPGGSSYNEQFF. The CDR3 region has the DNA TGTGCCAGCAGTCCATTGGGGGCCCCCGGGGGTAGCTCCTACAATGAGCAGTTCTTC.

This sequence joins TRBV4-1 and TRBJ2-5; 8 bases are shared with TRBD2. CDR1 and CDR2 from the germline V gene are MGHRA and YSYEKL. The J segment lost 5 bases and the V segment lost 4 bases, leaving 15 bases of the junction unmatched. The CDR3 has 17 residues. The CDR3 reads CASSLKGRIAGRETQYF. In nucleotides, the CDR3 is TGCGCCAGCAGCCTAAAGGGGCGAATAGCGGGACGGGAGACCCAGTACTTC.

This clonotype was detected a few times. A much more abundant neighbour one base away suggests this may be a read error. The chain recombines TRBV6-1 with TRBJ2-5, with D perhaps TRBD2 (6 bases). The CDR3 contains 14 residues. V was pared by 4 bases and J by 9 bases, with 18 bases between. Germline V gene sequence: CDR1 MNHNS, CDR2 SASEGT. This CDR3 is CASSGAGTGEAQYF. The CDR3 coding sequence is TGTGCCAGCAGTGGGGCTGGGACGGGGGAGGCCCAGTACTTC.

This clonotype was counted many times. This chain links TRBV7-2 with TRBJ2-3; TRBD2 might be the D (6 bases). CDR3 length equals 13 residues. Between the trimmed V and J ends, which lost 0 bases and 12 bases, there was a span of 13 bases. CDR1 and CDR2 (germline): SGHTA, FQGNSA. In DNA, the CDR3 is TGTGCCAGCAGCTTAGCGGGGGACTTCCTTCAGTATTTT. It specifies CASSLAGDFLQYF.